This TCR beta chain comes out of a study of beta chain features in type 1 diabetes. cDNA synthesis used the whole RNA isolate, giving expressed TCRB sequences. The read count averaged about 3.6 million across naive, central memory and regulatory T cell samples. Data came from immunoSEQ multiplex PCR; TCRdb stores just in-frame clones and leaves some out. The sample shows around 300,000 clones, 14% of them seen only once. Regarding the study as a whole: Cells with high TCR expression could be over-represented when cDNA is sequenced. Patients showed naive, central memory and Treg TCRB repertoires that appeared more similar than those of healthy donors. For type 1 diabetes patients, VDJ junctions showed fewer insertions and more deletions.

Germline assignment: CDR1 SNHLY and CDR2 FYNNEI. The CDR3 runs 12 residues. V was pared by 8 bases and J by 2 bases, with 8 bases between. In the case of this clone: Its matching antigen is unknown.

The sequenced sample consisted of central memory CD4+ T cells from blood. The chain carries TRBV2 and TRBJ2-3; possible D gene TRBD2, 5 bases. This receptor was identified in a man aged 30 to 39 in good health. As DNA, the CDR3 is TGTGCCAGCTCGAGGGTCACAGATACGCAGTATTTT. Protein product: CASSRVTDTQYF. Variable domain in full (rest from reference TRBV2 and TRBJ2-3): EPEVTQTPSHQVTQMGQEVILRCVPISNHLYFYWYRQILGQKVEFLVSFYNNEISEKSEIFDDQFSVERPDGSNFTLKIRSTKLEDSAMYFCASSRVTDTQYFGPGTRLTVL.